The 11 T cell receptor beta chains below were found in one sample sequenced in a study of blood T cell repertoires in COVID-19. Clones were read by immunoSEQ multiplex PCR, and TCRdb kept only the in-frame ones, dropping some. This table holds some 320,000 clones, nearly 90% found once. The sample taken for sequencing was peripheral blood. The receptors were sampled from a woman aged 25 to 39 with COVID-19, enrolled during active disease.

The chain uses TRBV4-1 and TRBJ2-6; a weak D match, TRBD1 (6 bases). Germline values: CDR1 MGHRA, CDR2 YSYEKL. This CDR3 region has 19 residues. V was pared by 4 bases and J by 0 bases, with 19 bases between. The CDR3 here is CASSLRWGRGISGANVLTF. Here the CDR3 DNA reads TGCGCCAGCAGCCTTCGGTGGGGCAGGGGAATCTCTGGGGCCAACGTCCTGACTTTC.

This chain links TRBV12-3 or TRBV12-4 with TRBJ2-7, with unresolved D. The V end was cut by 3 bases, the J end by 1 base, with 7 bases between. The CDR3 is made up of 13 amino acids. CDR3 sequence reads: CASSFGRSYEQYF. The CDR3 DNA is TGTGCCAGCAGTTTCGGCAGGTCCTACGAGCAGTACTTC.

The table lists this clone with a count of one. V usage is TRBV27 and J usage is TRBJ2-7, with 7 bases lining up with TRBD2. Germline V gene data show CDR1 as MNHEY and CDR2 as SMNVEV (reference sequence). J lost 2 bases, V lost 8 bases, and 9 bases had no gene match. The CDR3 covers 14 residues. CDR3: CASRLRAGAYEQYF. CDR3 nucleotides: TGTGCCAGCCGTCTTAGGGCGGGAGCCTACGAGCAGTACTTC.

This chain links TRBV14 with TRBJ1-4; 7 nucleotides agree with TRBD1. The V gene end was trimmed by 3 bases and the J gene end by 5 bases; junction bases not matched to a gene: 3. CDR3 length: 14 amino acids. Germline CDR1 and CDR2: SGHDN and FVKESK. The CDR3 spells CASSHRDSNEKLFF. DNA for the CDR3: TGTGCCAGCAGCCATCGGGACAGCAATGAAAAACTGTTTTTT.

The chain employs TRBV3-1 (or the pseudogene TRBV3-2) and TRBJ1-4; D possibly corresponds to TRBD1 (5 bases). Germline CDR1 LGHDT, CDR2 YNNKEL (reference sequence). The CDR3 consists of 17 residues. V lost 0 bases and J lost 6, with 17 bases in between. The CDR3 region is CASSQDSRALGYEKLFF. The CDR3 region has the DNA TGTGCCAGCAGCCAAGACTCCAGGGCCCTAGGCTATGAAAAACTGTTTTTT.

The chain has TRBV9 and TRBJ2-5; D not certain. The CDR3 spans 13 residues. Between the trimmed V and J ends, which lost 0 bases and 4 bases, there was a span of 7 bases. Germline CDR1 reads SGDLS; CDR2 reads YYNGEE. The CDR3 here is CASSVDHLETQYF. CDR3 sequence (DNA): TGTGCCAGCAGCGTAGATCATTTAGAGACCCAGTACTTC.

V gene TRBV19 combines with J gene TRBJ1-1, with D possibly being TRBD1 (5 bases). The germline gives CDR1 LNHDA, CDR2 SQIVND (reference sequence). The CDR3 runs 13 residues. Trimming shortened V by 7 bases and J by 4 bases, and 13 bases separated the two germline ends. The DNA of the CDR3 is TGTGCCAGTACCCAGGGATGGAGCACTGAAGCTTTCTTT. It codes for CASTQGWSTEAFF.

The gene calls are TRBV5-1 and TRBJ1-6, with 8 positions matching TRBD1. The CDR3 sequence is 15 residues long. The germline gives CDR1 SGHRS, CDR2 YFSETQ. Trimming removed 0 bases from V and 8 bases from J; junction bases left unmatched: 4. The CDR3 bases are TGCGCCAGCAGCTTGGTAGGACAGGGCTATTCACCCCTCCACTTT. This translates into CASSLVGQGYSPLHF.

V gene TRBV3-1 (or the pseudogene TRBV3-2) combines with J gene TRBJ2-1; D might be TRBD2 (5 bases). Germline values: CDR1 LGHDT, CDR2 YNNKEL (reference sequence). The germline V and J ends were trimmed by 4 bases and 2 bases, with 15 bases remaining between them. This CDR3 has 16 amino acids. CDR3 in amino acids: CASSPRRGGAYNEQFF. The CDR3 bases are TGTGCCAGCAGCCCTCGCCGGGGTGGTGCCTACAATGAGCAGTTCTTC.

The chain recombines TRBV10-2 with TRBJ1-5; 7 nucleotides align to TRBD1. The CDR3 extends over 16 amino acids. Trimming cost V 8 bases and J 2 bases; bases outside gene matches: 12. CDR1 and CDR2 (germline): WSHSY, SAAADI. In nucleotides, the CDR3 is TGCGCCAGCGAATACAGGGGAGAGAGTGGCAATCAGCCCCAGCATTTT. It encodes CASEYRGESGNQPQHF.

The chain has TRBV19 and TRBJ1-1, with D possibly matching TRBD1 (6 bases). CDR1 LNHDA and CDR2 SQIVND come from the germline V gene (reference sequence). The CDR3 spans 14 residues. Trimming left V 3 bases short and J 5 bases short, with 13 bases between. The CDR3 DNA is TGTGCCAGTAGTATCGTGGCAGGGGAAACTGAAGCTTTCTTT. Translated: CASSIVAGETEAFF.